These 17 T cell receptor beta chains were sequenced from one sample in a study of STAT5B mutations in CD4+ large granular lymphocyte leukemia. TCRdb keeps only in-frame clones here, not all; method: immunoSEQ multiplex PCR. The repertoire has around 35,000 clones, 55% to 80% of them found once; the top ten carry 1.5% to 2%. Sequenced sample: CD4+ T cells from blood buffy coats. These receptors originate from a human donor in good health.

The rearrangement links TRBV11-2 to TRBJ2-1; 9 bases agree with TRBD2. J was trimmed by 6 bases and V by 0 bases; bases with no gene match: 9. CDR1 and CDR2 from the germline V gene are SGHAT and FQNNGV. This CDR3 region has 17 residues. In nucleotides, the CDR3 is TGTGCCAGCAGCTTAGATGGCGGGGGGGTATTGCGCAATGAGCAGTTCTTC. Its translation is CASSLDGGGVLRNEQFF.

This clone rates as medium-sized. The chain has TRBV6-1 and TRBJ2-5, with D tentatively TRBD2 (5 bases). CDR1 MNHNS and CDR2 SASEGT come from the germline V gene. Between the trimmed V and J ends, which lost 8 bases and 3 bases, there was a span of 13 bases. The CDR3 totals 13 residues. The CDR3 region has the DNA TGTGCCAGCGGAAATAGCGATAAAGAGACCCAGTACTTC. The encoded protein is CASGNSDKETQYF.

The chain links TRBV5-1 to TRBJ1-4; no firm D call. V lost 0 bases, J lost 7 bases, and 13 bases lay in between. Per germline, CDR1 SGHRS and CDR2 YFSETQ. This CDR3 is 15 amino acids long. The CDR3 loop is CASSLASGASEKLFF. Written as DNA, the CDR3 is TGCGCCAGCAGCTTGGCTTCCGGCGCCAGTGAAAAACTGTTTTTT.

As to this clone: An end of the junction does not agree with germline; a read error may underlie this. Other DNA sequences in this sample translate to the same CDR3. The rearrangement joins TRBV5-1 to TRBJ1-1; D remains ambiguous. The CDR3 runs 14 residues. Germline lookup yields CDR1 SGHRS and CDR2 YFSETQ. The CDR3 protein is CASSLDTVNTEAFF. As DNA, the CDR3 is TGCGCCAGCAGCTTGGATACAGTGAACACTGAGGCTTTCTTT.

In its sample, this clone was seen a few times. The rearrangement uses TRBV7-2 and TRBJ2-7; possibly TRBD1 for D (6 bases). This CDR3 region has 15 residues. V dropped 1 base and J dropped 6 bases, with 16 bases sitting between them. Per germline, CDR1 SGHTA and CDR2 FQGNSA. CDR3 sequence reads: CASSLGAAGVGEQYF. CDR3 in DNA: TGTGCCAGCAGCTTAGGGGCGGCAGGGGTCGGCGAGCAGTACTTC.

This clone was detected only a few times. The chain joins TRBV2 to TRBJ1-2; 7 nucleotides agree with TRBD1. J gave up 4 bases and V 4 bases, and 9 bases lay outside the gene matches. This CDR3 spans 15 amino acids. CDR1 is SNHLY and CDR2 is FYNNEI in the germline V gene. The CDR3 here is CASSGQGSPSYGYTF. In DNA, the CDR3 is TGTGCCAGCAGTGGACAGGGATCCCCCTCCTATGGCTACACCTTC.

The chain links TRBV4-2 to TRBJ2-5; D is perhaps TRBD2 (5 bases). The better agreement between TRBJ2-7 and the DNA end casts doubt on the J call. The CDR3 spans 15 residues. Germline-derived CDR1 and CDR2 are LGHNA and YNFKEQ. This CDR3 is CASSQEARGSYEQYF. CDR3 nucleotides: TGTGCCAGCAGCCAAGAAGCCCGGGGTAGCTACGAGCAGTACTTC.

The chain is built from TRBV10-1 and TRBJ2-3; D may match TRBD1 or TRBD2 (5 bases each). V was clipped by 4 bases and J by 1 base, with 9 bases between them. The germline gives CDR1 WNHNN, CDR2 SYGVQD (reference sequence). CDR3 size: 14 residues. CDR3 amino acids: CASSGGARTDTQYF. The CDR3, as DNA: TGCGCCAGCAGTGGAGGGGCCCGCACAGATACGCAGTATTTT.

This clone was seen only a few times. This rearrangement joins TRBV12-5 to TRBJ1-2, with D perhaps matching TRBD1 (5 bases). The CDR3 sequence is 16 residues long. V was shortened by 5 bases and J by 4 bases, with 20 bases between the two germline ends. Per germline, CDR1 LGHNT and CDR2 FRNRAP. CDR3 coding DNA: TGTGCTAGTGGTCAATCCCTGACAGCGATGGGCTATGGCTACACCTTC. Its protein product is CASGQSLTAMGYGYTF.

The chain has TRBV18 and TRBJ1-1, with D tentatively TRBD1 (5 bases). CDR3 length equals 17 residues. V was clipped by 0 bases and J by 5 bases, with 19 bases between them. Germline lookup yields CDR1 KGHSH and CDR2 LQKENI. CDR3 coding DNA: TGTGCCAGCTCACCACCGGGCATCGGCGGGGGTGGGACTGAAGCTTTCTTT. Translated: CASSPPGIGGGGTEAFF.

This clone was seen only a few times. The identical CDR3 is also encoded by other nucleotide sequences in the sample. The chain links TRBV19 to TRBJ1-5; 11 nucleotides agree with TRBD1. The CDR3 has 14 residues. Unmatched junction bases numbered 1, after V lost 5 bases and J lost 4 bases. Germline lookup yields CDR1 LNHDA and CDR2 SQIVND (reference sequence). In DNA form, the CDR3 reads TGTGCCAGTAGTGGGACAGGGGGGAATCAGCCCCAGCATTTT. As protein: CASSGTGGNQPQHF.

The chain carries TRBV18 and TRBJ1-2, with D hard to call. Germline lookup yields CDR1 KGHSH and CDR2 LQKENI. This CDR3 is 14 amino acids long. Trimming shortened V by 2 bases and J by 4 bases, and 11 bases separated the two germline ends. The CDR3: CASSPRAEGYGYTF. CDR3 coding DNA: TGTGCCAGCTCACCAAGGGCCGAAGGCTATGGCTACACCTTC.

The gene calls are TRBV7-9 and TRBJ2-7, with a weak D call TRBD2 (6 bases). Germline values: CDR1 SEHNR, CDR2 FQNEAQ (reference sequence). The CDR3 spans 19 residues. V lost 1 base, J lost 2 bases, and 24 bases lay in between. Here the CDR3 reads CASSLGVGGGAGRTYEQYF. DNA for the CDR3: TGTGCCAGCAGCTTAGGAGTAGGCGGAGGTGCAGGGAGGACCTACGAGCAGTACTTC.

The rearrangement links TRBV7-3 to TRBJ2-5, with a tentative D call TRBD2 (5 bases). V was pared by 1 base and J by 1 base, with 13 bases between. The CDR3 spans 16 residues. Germline values: CDR1 SGHTA, CDR2 FQGTGA. The CDR3 region is CASSLSVGAGQETQYF. Here the CDR3 DNA reads TGTGCCAGCAGCTTAAGTGTGGGCGCGGGCCAAGAGACCCAGTACTTC.

The chain employs TRBV15 and TRBJ2-1; D may correspond to TRBD1 or TRBD2 (5 bases each). V was cut by 0 bases and J by 6 bases, with 12 bases left in between. Germline V gene lookup returns CDR1 LNHNV and CDR2 YYDKDF (reference sequence). CDR3 length: 15 amino acids. The CDR3 DNA reads as TGTGCCACCAGCAGAGATGGGGACCCGCTCAATGAGCAGTTCTTC. This translates into CATSRDGDPLNEQFF.

The chain carries TRBV6-1 and TRBJ2-7; TRBD2 might be the D (5 bases). Trimming stripped 8 bases from V and 1 base from J, with 12 bases between. From germline, CDR1 is MNHNS and CDR2 SASEGT. The CDR3 covers 13 residues. CDR3 sequence: CASALADSYEQYF. The CDR3 DNA follows: TGTGCCAGCGCCCTAGCCGATTCCTACGAGCAGTACTTC.

This clone was detected only a few times. The V gene is TRBV9, the J gene TRBJ2-2; a possible D gene is TRBD2 (6 bases). Germline-derived CDR1 and CDR2 are SGDLS and YYNGEE. V lost 3 bases and J 1 base, leaving 13 bases between the germline ends. The CDR3 spans 16 residues. The CDR3 protein is CASSALGTVNTGELFF. The CDR3 DNA sequence: TGTGCCAGCAGCGCGCTAGGGACTGTGAACACCGGGGAGCTGTTTTTT.